The clone carrying this T cell receptor beta chain was found a few times. Unique molecular identifiers were linked by the library to individual cDNA molecules. TCRdb fed the RACE reads into MiXCR, producing one record per CDR3 protein. The repertoire holds tens of thousands of distinct CDR3 sequences, with roughly 9.4% as singletons. This entry comes from a study of human T cells and chemical hapten exposure. Study-wide context: Patches that contained 0.01% DPC were applied to the upper back and read at 6 days.

Time point denoted: patch test 2, 6 weeks after DPC sensitization. This sample's treatment: therapeutic diphenylcyclopropenone sensitization with weekly scalp DPC. Every patch test was put on after a blood sample was taken. Unfractionated whole blood was the source of the extracted total RNA. The V gene end was trimmed by 6 bases and the J gene end by 4 bases; junction bases not matched to a gene: 9. The CDR3 covers 15 residues. From germline, CDR1 is MDHEN and CDR2 SYDVKM. This sequence was found in a young man with alopecia areata. Some clones in this sample may be carry-over from other donors' samples. The chain couples TRBV28 to TRBJ1-5, with 7 bases matching TRBD1. Here the sequenced sample was whole blood, taken in connection with sensitization to the hapten diphenylcyclopropenone (DPC). The CDR3 nucleotides read TGTGCCAGCAGCAAAGACAGGGCGGGGAATCAGCCCCAGCATTTT. Amino acids: CASSKDRAGNQPQHF.